A single sample gave rise to the 16 T cell receptor beta chains below, sequenced in a study of blood T cell repertoires in COVID-19. Generated by immunoSEQ multiplex PCR, the TCRdb table keeps only in-frame clones and is missing some. There are around 310,000 clones in the sample; roughly 90% occur only once, and about 9.9% lies in the top ten. Sequenced input: PBMCs or T cells enriched from blood (not recorded which). The receptors were sampled from a woman in her thirties or forties who had recovered from COVID-19.

The rearrangement links TRBV18 to TRBJ1-1; TRBD1 agrees at 7 bases. The V gene's germline CDR1 is KGHSH and CDR2 LQKENI. The CDR3 length is 14 residues. The J segment lost 4 bases and the V segment lost 6 bases, leaving 8 bases of the junction unmatched. DNA of the CDR3: TGTGCCAGCTCGTCGACAGGGATAGGCACTGAAGCTTTCTTT. It is translated as CASSSTGIGTEAFF.

The table lists this clone with a count of one. The V and J genes are TRBV4-3 and TRBJ2-6; a weak D match, TRBD1 (6 bases). Looked up from germline, CDR1 is LGHNA and CDR2 is YSLEER. Trimming took 4 bases from V and 0 from J, leaving 13 bases between them. The CDR3 has 17 residues. CDR3 in DNA: TGCGCCAGCAGCCCGACAGGAGACCACTCTGGGGCCAACGTCCTGACTTTC. It yields the protein CASSPTGDHSGANVLTF.

DNA of the CDR3: TGTGCCAGTAATCCGCAGGGAAGTTTTGGCTACACCTTC. Its translation: CASNPQGSFGYTF. The chain uses TRBV19 and TRBJ1-2; D is possibly TRBD1 (5 bases). The CDR3 runs 13 residues. With 7 bases removed from V and 7 bases from J, the gap between germline ends came to 16 bases. Germline CDR1 reads LNHDA; CDR2 reads SQIVND (reference sequence).

The chain joins TRBV7-6 to TRBJ1-2, with D hard to call. Trimming removed 5 bases from V and 2 bases from J, with 18 bases in between. The CDR3 is 16 amino acids. Germline loops: CDR1 SGHVS, CDR2 FNYEAQ. CDR3 region: CASSALGAGNNYGYTF. The CDR3 DNA sequence: TGTGCCAGCAGCGCCCTCGGTGCGGGAAACAACTATGGCTACACCTTC.

The rearrangement links TRBV2 to TRBJ2-2; tentative D call: TRBD2 (5 bases). Trimming left V 7 bases short and J 6 bases short, with 12 bases between. Germline V gene sequence: CDR1 SNHLY, CDR2 FYNNEI. The CDR3 sequence is 13 residues long. The CDR3 is CASKLMRAGELFF. CDR3 in DNA: TGTGCCAGCAAACTAATGAGGGCCGGGGAGCTGTTTTTT.

The genes are TRBV4-3 and TRBJ2-3; the match to TRBD1 covers 9 bases. Germline CDR1 reads LGHNA; CDR2 reads YSLEER. The CDR3 sequence is 16 residues long. With V trimmed by 5 bases and J by 3 bases, 9 bases remained unmatched. As DNA, the CDR3 is TGCGCCAGCAGCGACCGAGGACAGGGGAGGACAGATACGCAGTATTTT. This codes for CASSDRGQGRTDTQYF.

The chain employs TRBV28 and TRBJ1-1; D may be TRBD1 (6 bases). Per germline, CDR1 MDHEN and CDR2 SYDVKM. The CDR3 sequence is 14 residues long. V was shortened by 6 bases and J by 11 bases, with 22 bases between the two germline ends. The CDR3 region is CASSTTGRGSIAFF. The CDR3 nucleotides are TGTGCCAGCAGCACCACGGGTAGGGGGTCGATTGCTTTCTTT.

This chain joins TRBV10-3 and TRBJ2-5; the match to TRBD2 covers 8 bases. CDR1 is ENHRY and CDR2 is SYGVKD in the germline V gene. With 4 bases clipped from V and 5 bases from J, the junction kept 3 bases outside the gene matches. The CDR3 sequence is 13 residues long. CDR3 bases: TGTGCCATCAGTGGGACTAGCTGGGAGACCCAGTACTTC. It specifies CAISGTSWETQYF.

This clone was observed a single time. V and J are TRBV9 and TRBJ2-1; 12 nucleotides align to TRBD2. Trimming cost V 3 bases and J 2 bases; bases outside gene matches: 6. The CDR3 has 17 residues. The germline gives CDR1 SGDLS, CDR2 YYNGEE. As DNA, the CDR3 is TGTGCCAGCAGCGCTAGCGGGAGGGAACCCACCTACAATGAGCAGTTCTTC. Encoded protein: CASSASGREPTYNEQFF.

The rearrangement uses TRBV28 and TRBJ2-3, with 9 positions matching TRBD2. The V gene's germline CDR1 is MDHEN and CDR2 SYDVKM. CDR3 size: 15 residues. V lost 2 bases to trimming and J lost 13 bases; unmatched junction nucleotides: 13. This CDR3 reads CASSLRGGASGMEYF. The DNA of the CDR3 is TGTGCCAGCAGTTTAAGAGGTGGGGCTAGCGGGATGGAGTATTTT.

The gene calls are TRBV6-2 or TRBV6-3 and TRBJ2-3, with 7 bases identical to TRBD2. Per the germline V gene, CDR1 is MNHEY and CDR2 is SVGEGT. There are 17 residues in the CDR3. Trimming took 6 bases from V and 2 from J; bases not matched to a gene: 14. This CDR3 reads CASSYGAGLYLTDTQYF. The CDR3 bases are TGTGCCAGCAGCTATGGGGCGGGACTATATCTCACAGATACGCAGTATTTT.

The V and J genes are TRBV28 and TRBJ1-2; D is perhaps TRBD1 (5 bases). The length of the CDR3 is 16 residues. The ends were cut back, 5 bases at V and 1 base at J, with 17 bases in the middle. Per the germline V gene, CDR1 is MDHEN and CDR2 is SYDVKM. The CDR3 spells CASSPQASPHNYGYTF. The CDR3 DNA follows: TGTGCCAGCAGTCCACAGGCTTCCCCGCATAACTATGGCTACACCTTC.

This sequence joins TRBV27 and TRBJ2-1, with D perhaps matching TRBD1 (6 bases). The CDR3 runs to 16 residues. Looked up from germline, CDR1 is MNHEY and CDR2 is SMNVEV (reference sequence). Trimming pared 2 bases from V and 2 bases from J, leaving 13 bases between. CDR3 DNA: TGTGCCAGCAGTTTACCGGGACAATCACCCTACAATGAGCAGTTCTTC. Translation gives CASSLPGQSPYNEQFF.

The chain links TRBV19 to TRBJ1-1; TRBD1 matches at 7 bases. Germline-derived CDR1 and CDR2 are LNHDA and SQIVND (reference sequence). This CDR3 region has 16 residues. Germline trimming cut 5 bases from V and 0 bases from J; bases unmatched to any gene: 9. The CDR3 loop is CASSPYRGQMNTEAFF. The DNA for the CDR3 is TGTGCCAGTAGTCCGTACAGGGGACAAATGAACACTGAAGCTTTCTTT.

This chain links TRBV28 with TRBJ2-7; 7 nucleotides line up with TRBD1. Germline V gives CDR1 MDHEN, CDR2 SYDVKM. The CDR3 totals 15 residues. V lost 5 bases and J lost 2; bases outside the gene matches: 9. The CDR3 nucleotides read TGTGCCAGCAGTACCAATGAGGACAGGCCCTACGAGCAGTACTTC. It codes for CASSTNEDRPYEQYF.

The rearrangement joins TRBV3-1 (or the pseudogene TRBV3-2) to TRBJ2-1, with 7 bases that match TRBD2. This CDR3 contains 15 residues. V trimming: 1 base; J trimming: 10 bases; junction bases outside the gene matches: 10. Germline CDR1 LGHDT, CDR2 YNNKEL (reference sequence). DNA of the CDR3: TGTGCCAGCAGCCAAGGACTAGCAGCCGAGTGGGAGCAGTTCTTC. Encoded protein: CASSQGLAAEWEQFF.